This T cell receptor beta chain is from a study of T cell responses to AZD1222 COVID-19 vaccine. As for this clone: Its antigen is unidentified.

Whole-study findings and limits: Just a handful of AZD1222 recipients were seropositive at baseline. None of the repertoires were sampled until the peak T cell response had passed.

This CDR3 is built from 11 residues. V shed 10 bases and J shed 5 bases, with 11 bases lying between them. Germline V gives CDR1 LNHDA, CDR2 SQIVND (reference sequence). Some clones are missing from TCRdb's copy, which holds only in-frame ones; the method was immunoSEQ multiplex PCR. This sample has some 80,000 clones, with 75% to 90% found just once. The gene calls are TRBV19 and TRBJ1-1; no reliable D call. The source of this sequence is an adult in good health. Specimen: peripheral blood, collected on day 0 of AZD1222 vaccination. The CDR3 protein is CATGPWTEAFF. Written as DNA, the CDR3 is TGTGCCACTGGCCCATGGACTGAAGCTTTCTTT. The whole variable domain, filled in from reference TRBV19 and TRBJ1-1, reads DGGITQSPKYLFRKEGQNVTLSCEQNLNHDAMYWYRQDPGQGLRLIYYSQIVNDFQKGDIAEGYSVSREKKESFPLTVTSAQKNPTAFYLCATGPWTEAFFGQGTRLTVV.